The TCR beta chain described here comes from a study of human T cells and chemical hapten exposure. For the study at large: Enrolled patients were predominantly female and had alopecia areata, totalis or universalis.

This clonotype was recorded at least ten times. CDR1 is DFQATT, CDR2 SNEGSKA, per germline (reference sequence). The CDR3 contains 15 residues. The ends lost 4 bases at V and 2 bases at J; junction bases unmatched: 9. Specified time point: patch test 2, 6 weeks after DPC sensitization. Treatment of the sample: therapeutic diphenylcyclopropenone sensitization with weekly scalp DPC. Alopecia patients between 18 and 70 years old and suitable for DPC were used as donors. TCRdb used MiXCR to reprocess the RACE reads, holding one entry per CDR3 protein. The sample contains around 80,000 distinct CDR3 sequences, 6.6% of which appear only once.

This rearrangement joins TRBV20-1 to TRBJ2-7; TRBD1 agrees at 9 bases. The source of this sequence is a woman aged 30 to 39 with alopecia areata. Some clones in this sample may be carry-over from other donors' samples. The specimen was whole blood, collected in connection with sensitization to the hapten diphenylcyclopropenone (DPC). CDR3 sequence (DNA): TGCAGTGCTAACCCGGCCGGGACAGGGACCTACGAGCAGTACTTC. Translating it yields CSANPAGTGTYEQYF.